The clone carrying this T cell receptor beta chain has more than one count but fewer than ten. A single-stranded UMI oligo with SP2 sequence was ligated to cDNA 3' ends. An equimolar mix of RC1.1 and RC1.2 primed the beta chain across TRBC1 and TRBC2. A single record per CDR3 protein comes from TCRdb applying MiXCR to the UMI-ligation and nested PCR reads. The sample includes 40,000 to 60,000 distinct CDR3 sequences, 11% seen only once; the top ten take 10%. Germline-derived CDR1 and CDR2 are MNHNS and SASEGT. The V end was cut by 6 bases, the J end by 3 bases, with 18 bases between. The CDR3 contains 17 residues. The data originate from a study of quantifying T cell responses using KT2 cells. At the level of the study: Reverse transcription used primers in the TCR alpha and beta constant regions. The second PCR was a qPCR stopped at a predetermined fluorescence threshold.

The rearrangement joins TRBV6-1 to TRBJ1-6, with D possibly TRBD1 on 5 matching bases. The sample consisted of PBMCs spiked with cells of the T cell clone KT2. This receptor was obtained from a human donor. The CDR3 here is CASRTVRQSVYNSPLHF. DNA for the CDR3: TGTGCCAGCAGGACCGTTCGACAGTCCGTCTATAATTCACCCCTCCACTTT.